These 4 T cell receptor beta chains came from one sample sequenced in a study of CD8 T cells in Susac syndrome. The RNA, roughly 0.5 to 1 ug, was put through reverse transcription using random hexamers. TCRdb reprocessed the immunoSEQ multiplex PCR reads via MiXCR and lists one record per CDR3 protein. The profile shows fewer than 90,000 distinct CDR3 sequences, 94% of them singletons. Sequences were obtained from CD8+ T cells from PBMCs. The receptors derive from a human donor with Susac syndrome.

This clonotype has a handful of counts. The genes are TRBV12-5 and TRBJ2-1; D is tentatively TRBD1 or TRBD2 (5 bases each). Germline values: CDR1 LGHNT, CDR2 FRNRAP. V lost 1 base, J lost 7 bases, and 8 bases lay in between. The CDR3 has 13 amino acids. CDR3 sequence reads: CASGLGGGNEQFF. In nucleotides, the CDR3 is TGTGCTAGTGGTTTGGGTGGGGGAAATGAGCAGTTCTTC.

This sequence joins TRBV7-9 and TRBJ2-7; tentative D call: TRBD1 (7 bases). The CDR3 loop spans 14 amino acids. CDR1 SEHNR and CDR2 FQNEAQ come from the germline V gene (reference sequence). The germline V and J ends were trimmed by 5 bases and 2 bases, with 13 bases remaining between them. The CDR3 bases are TGTGCCAGCAGCCTGGCGGGACAGCCCTACGAGCAGTACTTC. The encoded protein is CASSLAGQPYEQYF.

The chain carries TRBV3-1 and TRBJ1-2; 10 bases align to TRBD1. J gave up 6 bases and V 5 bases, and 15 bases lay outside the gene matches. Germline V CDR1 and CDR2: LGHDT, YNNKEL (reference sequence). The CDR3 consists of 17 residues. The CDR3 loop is CASSAPGTGASGDGYTF. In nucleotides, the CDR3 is TGTGCCAGCAGCGCACCAGGGACAGGGGCCTCTGGCGATGGCTACACCTTC.

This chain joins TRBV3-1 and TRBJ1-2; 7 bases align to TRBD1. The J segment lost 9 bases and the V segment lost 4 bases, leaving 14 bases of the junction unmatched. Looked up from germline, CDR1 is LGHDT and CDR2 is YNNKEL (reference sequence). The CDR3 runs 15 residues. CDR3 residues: CASSRTTGDPGSYTF. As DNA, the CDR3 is TGTGCCAGCAGCCGAACCACAGGGGACCCAGGAAGCTACACCTTC.